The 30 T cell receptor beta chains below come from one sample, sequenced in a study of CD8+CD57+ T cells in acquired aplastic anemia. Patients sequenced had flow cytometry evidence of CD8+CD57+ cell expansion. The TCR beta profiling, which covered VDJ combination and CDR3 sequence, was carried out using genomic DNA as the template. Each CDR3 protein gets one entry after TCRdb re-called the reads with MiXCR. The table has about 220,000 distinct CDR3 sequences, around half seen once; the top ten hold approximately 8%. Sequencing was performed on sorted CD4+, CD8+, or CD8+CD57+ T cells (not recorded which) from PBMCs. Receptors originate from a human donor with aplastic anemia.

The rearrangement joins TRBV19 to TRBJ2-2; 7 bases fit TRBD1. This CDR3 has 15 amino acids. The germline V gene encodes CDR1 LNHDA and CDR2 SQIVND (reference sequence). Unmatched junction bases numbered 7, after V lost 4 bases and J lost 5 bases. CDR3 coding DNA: TGTGCCAGTAGTAAAGACAGGGTGTCGACCGGGGAGCTGTTTTTT. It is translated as CASSKDRVSTGELFF.

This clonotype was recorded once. The CDR3 is CASSLSGQGLNEQYF. The DNA for the CDR3 is TGTGCCAGCAGCTTATCGGGACAGGGGTTAAACGAGCAGTACTTC. The gene calls are TRBV7-2 and TRBJ2-7, with 10 bases identical to TRBD1. This CDR3 contains 15 residues. V lost 2 bases, J lost 5 bases, and 6 bases stayed unmatched. CDR1 is SGHTA and CDR2 is FQGNSA in the germline V gene.

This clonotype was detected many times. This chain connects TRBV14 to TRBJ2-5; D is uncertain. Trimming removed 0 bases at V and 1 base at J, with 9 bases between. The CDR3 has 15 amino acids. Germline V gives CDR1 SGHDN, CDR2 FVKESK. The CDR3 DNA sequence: TGTGCCAGCAGCCAAGATATGGCGACCCAAGAGACCCAGTACTTC. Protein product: CASSQDMATQETQYF.

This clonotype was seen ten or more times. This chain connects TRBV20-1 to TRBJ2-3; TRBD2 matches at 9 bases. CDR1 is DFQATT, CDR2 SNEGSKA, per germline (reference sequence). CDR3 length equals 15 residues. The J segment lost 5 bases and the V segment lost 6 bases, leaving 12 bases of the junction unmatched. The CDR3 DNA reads TGCAGTGCCCTGATATTAGCGGGAGCAGTAGATACGCAGTATTTT. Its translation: CSALILAGAVDTQYF.

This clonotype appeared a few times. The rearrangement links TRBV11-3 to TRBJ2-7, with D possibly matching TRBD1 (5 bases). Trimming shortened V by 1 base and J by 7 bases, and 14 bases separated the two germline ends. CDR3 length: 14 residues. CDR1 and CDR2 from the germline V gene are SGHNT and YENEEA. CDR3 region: CASSLAPGMEEQYF. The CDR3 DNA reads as TGTGCCAGCAGCTTAGCCCCAGGGATGGAAGAGCAGTACTTC. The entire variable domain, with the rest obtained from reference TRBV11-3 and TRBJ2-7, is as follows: EAGVVQSPRYKIIEKKQPVAFWCNPISGHNTLYWYLQNLGQGPELLIRYENEEAVDDSQLPKDRFSAERLKGVDSTLKIQPAELGDSAVYLCASSLAPGMEEQYFGPGTRLTVT.

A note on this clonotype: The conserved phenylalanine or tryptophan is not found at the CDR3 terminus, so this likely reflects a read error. In nucleotides, the CDR3 is TGTGCCAGCAGTTACGGCCTCCCCCCCTACAATGAGCAGTTCCTC. The encoded protein is CASSYGLPPYNEQFL. The rearrangement uses TRBV6-5 and TRBJ2-1; no reliable D call. V was pared by 2 bases and J by 2 bases, with 10 bases between. Germline V CDR1 and CDR2: MNHEY, SVGAGI. There are 15 residues in the CDR3.

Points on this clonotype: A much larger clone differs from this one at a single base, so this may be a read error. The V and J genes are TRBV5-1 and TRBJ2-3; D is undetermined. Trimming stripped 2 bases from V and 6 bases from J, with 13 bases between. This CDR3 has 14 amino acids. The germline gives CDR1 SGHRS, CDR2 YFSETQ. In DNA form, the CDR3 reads TGCGCCAGCAGCTTCACAGAACCACGGGATACGCAGTATTTT. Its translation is CASSFTEPRDTQYF.

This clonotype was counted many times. CDR3 loop: CASSVASGVYTF. For the CDR3, the DNA is TGTGCCAGCAGCGTGGCTTCCGGCGTCTACACCTTC. This chain uses TRBV9 with TRBJ1-2; D call uncertain. Per germline, CDR1 SGDLS and CDR2 YYNGEE. This CDR3 spans 12 amino acids. V lost 2 bases and J lost 10, with 12 bases in between.

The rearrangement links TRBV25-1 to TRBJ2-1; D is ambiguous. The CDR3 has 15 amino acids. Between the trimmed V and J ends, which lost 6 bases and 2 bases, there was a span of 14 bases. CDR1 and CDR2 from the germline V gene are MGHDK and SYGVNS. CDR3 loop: CASSLGPAAYNEQFF. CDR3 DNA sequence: TGTGCCAGCAGCTTAGGCCCGGCAGCCTACAATGAGCAGTTCTTC.

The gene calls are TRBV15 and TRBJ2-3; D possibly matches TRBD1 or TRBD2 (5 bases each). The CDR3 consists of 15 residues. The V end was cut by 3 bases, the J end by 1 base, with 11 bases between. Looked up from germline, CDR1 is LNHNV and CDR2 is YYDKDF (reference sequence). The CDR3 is CATSSGAFRTDTQYF. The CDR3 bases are TGTGCCACCAGCAGCGGGGCCTTCCGCACAGATACGCAGTATTTT.

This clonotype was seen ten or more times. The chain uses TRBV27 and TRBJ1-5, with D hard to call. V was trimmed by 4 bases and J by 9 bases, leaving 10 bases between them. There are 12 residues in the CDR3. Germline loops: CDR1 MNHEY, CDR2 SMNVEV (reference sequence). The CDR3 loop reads CASSSGGWPQHF. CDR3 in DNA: TGTGCCAGCAGTTCGGGAGGATGGCCCCAGCATTTT.

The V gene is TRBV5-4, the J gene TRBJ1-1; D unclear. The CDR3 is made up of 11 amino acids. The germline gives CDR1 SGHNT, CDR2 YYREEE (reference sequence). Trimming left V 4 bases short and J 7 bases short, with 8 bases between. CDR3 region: CASSVGVEAFF. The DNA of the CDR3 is TGTGCCAGCAGCGTCGGGGTTGAAGCTTTCTTT. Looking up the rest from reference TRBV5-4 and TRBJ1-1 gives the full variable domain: ETGVTQSPTHLIKTRGQQVTLRCSSQSGHNTVSWYQQALGQGPQFIFQYYREEENGRGNFPPRFSGLQFPNYSSELNVNALELDDSALYLCASSVGVEAFFGQGTRLTVV.

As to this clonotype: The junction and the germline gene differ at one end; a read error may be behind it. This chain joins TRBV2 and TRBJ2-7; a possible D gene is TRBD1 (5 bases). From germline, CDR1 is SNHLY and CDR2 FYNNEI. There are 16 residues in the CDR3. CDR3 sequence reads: CASSVGWAGQTIPYSF. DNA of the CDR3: TGTGCCAGCAGTGTAGGATGGGCAGGGCAGACAATACCCTACAGCTTC.

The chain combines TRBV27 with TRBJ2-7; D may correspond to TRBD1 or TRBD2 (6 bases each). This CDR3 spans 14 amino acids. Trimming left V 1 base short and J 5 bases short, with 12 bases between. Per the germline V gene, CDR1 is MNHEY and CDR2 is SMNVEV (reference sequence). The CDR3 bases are TGTGCCAGCAGTTTATGGCCGGGGGCGGACGAGCAGTACTTC. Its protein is CASSLWPGADEQYF.

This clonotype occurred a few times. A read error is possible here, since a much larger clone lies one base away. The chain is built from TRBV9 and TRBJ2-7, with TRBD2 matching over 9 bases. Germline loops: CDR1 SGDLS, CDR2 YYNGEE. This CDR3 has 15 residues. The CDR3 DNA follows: TGTGCCGGCAGCTTAAGCCTAGCGGGGACTTACGAGCAGTACTTC. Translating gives CAGSLSLAGTYEQYF.

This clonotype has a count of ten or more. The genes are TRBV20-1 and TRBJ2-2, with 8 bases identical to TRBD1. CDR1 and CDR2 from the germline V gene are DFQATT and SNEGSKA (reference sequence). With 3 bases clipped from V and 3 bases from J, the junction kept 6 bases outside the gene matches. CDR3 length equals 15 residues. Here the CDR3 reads CSARTGASDTGELFF. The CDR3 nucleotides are TGCAGTGCTAGGACAGGGGCTAGCGACACCGGGGAGCTGTTTTTT.

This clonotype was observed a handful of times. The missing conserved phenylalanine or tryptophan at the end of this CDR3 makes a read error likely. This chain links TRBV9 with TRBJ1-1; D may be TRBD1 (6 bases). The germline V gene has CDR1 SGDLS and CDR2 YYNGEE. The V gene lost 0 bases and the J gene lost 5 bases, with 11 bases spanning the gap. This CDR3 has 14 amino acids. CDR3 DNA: TGTGCCAGCAGCGTAGCTACAGGGAAAACTGAAGCTTTCCTT. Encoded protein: CASSVATGKTEAFL.

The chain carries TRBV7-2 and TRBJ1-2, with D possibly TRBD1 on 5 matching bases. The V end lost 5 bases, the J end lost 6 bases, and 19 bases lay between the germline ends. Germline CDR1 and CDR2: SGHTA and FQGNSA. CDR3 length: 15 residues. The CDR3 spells CASSPSGPLIDGYTF. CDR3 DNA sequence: TGTGCCAGCAGCCCGTCGGGGCCCCTGATAGATGGCTACACCTTC.

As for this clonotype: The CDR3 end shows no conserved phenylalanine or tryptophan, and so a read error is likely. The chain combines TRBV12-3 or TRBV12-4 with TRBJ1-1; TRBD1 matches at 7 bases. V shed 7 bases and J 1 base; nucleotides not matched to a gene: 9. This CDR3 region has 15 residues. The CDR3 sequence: CASILHQGGNTEAFC. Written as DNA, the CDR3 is TGTGCCAGCATCCTCCATCAGGGGGGGAACACTGAAGCTTTCTGT.

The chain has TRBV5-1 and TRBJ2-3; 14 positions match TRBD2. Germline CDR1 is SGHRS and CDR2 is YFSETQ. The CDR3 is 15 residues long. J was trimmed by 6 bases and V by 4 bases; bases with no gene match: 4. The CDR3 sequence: CASSPTSGRADTQYF. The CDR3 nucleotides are TGCGCCAGCAGCCCGACTAGCGGGAGGGCTGATACGCAGTATTTT.

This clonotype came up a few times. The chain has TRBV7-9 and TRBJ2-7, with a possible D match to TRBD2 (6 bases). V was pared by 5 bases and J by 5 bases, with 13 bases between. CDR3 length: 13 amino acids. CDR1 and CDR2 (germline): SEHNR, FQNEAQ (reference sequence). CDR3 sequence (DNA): TGTGCCAGCAGCCTATTCGGGAGCAACGAGCAGTACTTC. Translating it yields CASSLFGSNEQYF.

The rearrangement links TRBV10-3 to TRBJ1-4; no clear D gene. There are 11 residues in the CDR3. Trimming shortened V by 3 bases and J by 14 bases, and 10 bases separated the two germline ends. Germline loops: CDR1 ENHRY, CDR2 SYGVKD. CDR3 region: CAISEDRRLFF. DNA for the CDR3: TGTGCCATCAGTGAAGATCGTCGGCTGTTTTTT.

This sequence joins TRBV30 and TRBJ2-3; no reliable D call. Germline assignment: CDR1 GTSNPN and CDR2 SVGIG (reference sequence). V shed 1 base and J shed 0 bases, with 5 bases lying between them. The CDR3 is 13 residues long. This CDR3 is CAWSEGSTDTQYF. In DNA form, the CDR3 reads TGTGCCTGGAGTGAGGGAAGCACAGATACGCAGTATTTT.

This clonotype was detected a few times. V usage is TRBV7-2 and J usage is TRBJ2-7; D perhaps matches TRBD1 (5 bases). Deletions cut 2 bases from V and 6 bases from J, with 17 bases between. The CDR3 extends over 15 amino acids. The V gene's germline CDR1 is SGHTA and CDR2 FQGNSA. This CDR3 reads CASSLSVSQALEQYF. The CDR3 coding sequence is TGTGCCAGCAGCTTAAGCGTGTCACAGGCACTCGAGCAGTACTTC.

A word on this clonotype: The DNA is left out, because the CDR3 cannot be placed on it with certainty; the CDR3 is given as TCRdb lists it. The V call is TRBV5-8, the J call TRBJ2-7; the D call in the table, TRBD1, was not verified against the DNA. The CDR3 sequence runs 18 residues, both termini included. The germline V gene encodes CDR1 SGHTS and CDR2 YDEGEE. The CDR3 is CASSFQGRKEQYFGQQYF.

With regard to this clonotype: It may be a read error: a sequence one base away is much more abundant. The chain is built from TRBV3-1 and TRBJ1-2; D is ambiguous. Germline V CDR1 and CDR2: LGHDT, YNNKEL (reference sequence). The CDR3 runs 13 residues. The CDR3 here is CASKGGAEDGHTF. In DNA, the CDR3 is TGTGCCAGCAAAGGAGGAGCAGAGGATGGCCACACCTTC.

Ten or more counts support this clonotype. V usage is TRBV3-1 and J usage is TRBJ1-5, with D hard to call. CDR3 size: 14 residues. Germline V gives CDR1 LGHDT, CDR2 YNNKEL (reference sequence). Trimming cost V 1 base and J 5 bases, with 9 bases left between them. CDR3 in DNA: TGTGCCAGCAGCCAAGGTCACGGGGATCAGCCCCAGCATTTT. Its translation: CASSQGHGDQPQHF.

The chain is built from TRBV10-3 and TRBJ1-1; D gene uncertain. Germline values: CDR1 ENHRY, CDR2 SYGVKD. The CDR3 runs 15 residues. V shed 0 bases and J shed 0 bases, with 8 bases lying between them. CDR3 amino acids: CAISESQALNTEAFF. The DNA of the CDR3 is TGTGCCATCAGTGAGTCGCAGGCCTTGAACACTGAAGCTTTCTTT.

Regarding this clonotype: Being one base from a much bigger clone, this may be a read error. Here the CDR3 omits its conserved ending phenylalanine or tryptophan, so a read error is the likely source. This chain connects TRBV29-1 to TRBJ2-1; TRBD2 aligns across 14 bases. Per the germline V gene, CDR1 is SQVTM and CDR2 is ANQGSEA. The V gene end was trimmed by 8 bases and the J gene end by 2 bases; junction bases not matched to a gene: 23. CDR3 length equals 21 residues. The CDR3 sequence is CSTIFDSTGTSGRPTYNEQFL. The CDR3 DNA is TGCAGCACAATATTTGACTCGACCGGGACTAGCGGGAGACCTACCTACAATGAGCAGTTCCTC.

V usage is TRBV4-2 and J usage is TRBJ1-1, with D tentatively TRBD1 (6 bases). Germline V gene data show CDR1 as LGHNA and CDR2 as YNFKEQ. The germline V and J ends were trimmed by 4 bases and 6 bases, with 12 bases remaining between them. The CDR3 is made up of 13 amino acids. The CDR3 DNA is TGTGCCAGCAGCCTGGCGAAGGGGGCTGAAGCTTTCTTT. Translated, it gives CASSLAKGAEAFF.